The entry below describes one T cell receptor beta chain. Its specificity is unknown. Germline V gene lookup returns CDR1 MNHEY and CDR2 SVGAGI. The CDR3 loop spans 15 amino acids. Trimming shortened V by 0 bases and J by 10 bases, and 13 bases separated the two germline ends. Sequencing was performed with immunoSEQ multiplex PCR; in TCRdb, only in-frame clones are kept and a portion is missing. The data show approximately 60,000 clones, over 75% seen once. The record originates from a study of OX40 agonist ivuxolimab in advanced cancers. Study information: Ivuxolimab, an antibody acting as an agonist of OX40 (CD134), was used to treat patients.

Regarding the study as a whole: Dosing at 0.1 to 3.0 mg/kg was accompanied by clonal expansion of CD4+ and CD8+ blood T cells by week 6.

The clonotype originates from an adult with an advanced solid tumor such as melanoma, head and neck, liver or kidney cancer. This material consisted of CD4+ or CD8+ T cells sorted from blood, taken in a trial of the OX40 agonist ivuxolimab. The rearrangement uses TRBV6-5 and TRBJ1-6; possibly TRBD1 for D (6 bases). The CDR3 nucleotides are TGTGCCAGCAGTTACTCGTCAGGGGACTACTCACCCCTCCACTTT. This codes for CASSYSSGDYSPLHF.